This T cell receptor (beta chain) was observed in a study of blood T cell repertoires in COVID-19. About the study: The cDNA or gDNA used as material had been derived from T cells, B-cell-depleted T cells, or PBMCs.

Source study methods: Reference gene primers were amplified, and this amplification served to estimate nucleated cell counts. Data came from immunoSEQ multiplex PCR; TCRdb stores just in-frame clones and leaves some out. For V, J and clone size, that table is used; D and trimming come from the DNA. This table has about 65,000 clones, 80% to 85% appearing once. The receptor was isolated from a human donor in a cohort sampled during active COVID-19. The sequenced material came from peripheral blood.

The DNA for the CDR3 is TGTGCCAGCAGCTCGGCCCGGCCGCGGGTTGAGACCCAGTACTTC. Amino acid sequence: CASSSARPRVETQYF. The J gene is TRBJ2-5, the V gene TRBV7-9; D is possibly TRBD2 (5 bases). CDR1 and CDR2 (germline): SEHNR, FQNEAQ (reference sequence). V gave up 4 bases and J gave up 5 bases, with 17 bases separating them. CDR3 length equals 15 residues.